This T cell receptor beta chain originates from a study of T cells in Graves' hyperthyroidism and ophthalmopathy (dated by TCRdb to about 2019). Turning to the overall study: Peripheral blood was sampled at the time of initial diagnosis, prior to any treatment. For training and testing, the 100 or so patients in the discovery cohort were randomly divided in a 7:3 ratio. Prospective prediction of ophthalmopathy was tested in an independent validation cohort of some 19 hyperthyroidism patients and 17 patients who later progressed to ophthalmopathy. Once sampling was done, hyperthyroidism patients were given methimazole at a starting dose of 30 mg daily, whereas ophthalmopathy patients were given high-dose intravenous methylprednisolone. Thyroid tissue and blood T-cell repertoires from six or seven Graves' hyperthyroidism patients were also compared in the study. To identify TCR V-J signatures that set the groups apart, the researchers used a discovery cohort of about a hundred patients, made up of around 40 with Graves' ophthalmopathy and 57 with stable Graves' hyperthyroidism. The paper reports TCR Vbeta CDR3 sequencing of about 140 peripheral blood samples: 40 or so ophthalmopathy, fewer than 85 hyperthyroidism and approximately 17 progressor patients. Overall results and qualifications from the work: Most expanded thyroid clonotypes (frequency above 0.001) were also detected in blood, a finding suggesting that blood repertoires may reflect thyroid immune responses. A model built on a 13 V-J signature distinguished ophthalmopathy from stable hyperthyroidism, reaching approximately 89% sensitivity and around 81% specificity in cross-validation and 80%/75% in testing. In validation, the model predicted progression to ophthalmopathy with 55% to 71% sensitivity and approximately 78% specificity, a median of 6.5 months before onset. No statistical method was used to fix the sample size in advance, and group allocation was not hidden from the investigators.

Ophthalmopathy patients had moderately to severely active disease, Clinical Activity Score of at least 3, NOSPECS grade of at least 4, and duration under 3 months. The study excluded patients with uncontrolled infections, other autoimmune diseases, pregnancy or lactation. Diagnoses were established on the basis of clinical symptoms, serum thyroxine and TRAb, thyroid ultrasound, and orbital computed tomography. PBMCs were separated from roughly 10 ml of fresh peripheral blood using Ficoll-Paque density gradient centrifugation. Trizol reagent was used to extract total RNA, and RNA quality was then checked on an Agilent 2100 Bioanalyzer. Only a few counts were recorded for this clonotype. No antigen is known for it. Base qualities are not at hand, and no much larger clone is one base apart. The TCR beta CDR3 regions were amplified from the RNA transcripts. A first-round RT-PCR of the TCR CDR3 used the HTBI primer set with the Qiagen OneStep RT-PCR kit. A second multiplex PCR round built the libraries, followed by size selection and purification. Libraries were sequenced paired-end with 100 bp reads on an Illumina HiSeq2000. The authors' analysis ran thus. SOAPnuke was used to process the raw data, removing reads that contained adapters or uncalled bases, had a mean Phred below 15, or lacked an exact match to the constant primer or identifier. COPE v1.2.5 was used to merge the high-quality paired reads, and each unique nucleotide sequence was defined as a clonotype. MiTCR v1.1 was used to align the clonotypes against IMGT TRBV, TRBD and TRBJ reference segments. Only V-J combinations with frequency above 0.0001, covering 99% to 99.2% of repertoires, were analysed. The TCS score was defined as the ratio of F50 (clonal expansion) to E x V (chaos), calculated using BLOSUM62-based TCRdist between CDR3 peptides within each V-J. Welch's t-statistics and random forest reduced roughly 540 V-J features to 10 to 15, which were used in a naive Bayes classifier (R e1071). The raw public reads went through TCRdb reprocessing: fastp at Q25, MiXCR clone calling, in-frame beta chains kept. Here each entry gathers all rows of one CDR3 protein and keeps the most common genes and DNA. TCRdb's processing, not the authors' own work, is the source of the V and J calls. Recorded for this sample are about 640,000 distinct CDR3 sequences; less than 25% of them occurred a single time. The top ten constitute roughly a third of the sample.

The CDR3 runs 15 residues from the cysteine to the phenylalanine. Just the 45-base CDR3 DNA is kept, in frame starting at base 1. Sequences MGHDK (CDR1) and SYGVNS (CDR2) are obtained from the germline V gene. Germline trimming amounts to 2 bases on V and 3 bases on J, with 4 as the count of junction bases outside the gene matches. The V and J genes are TRBV25-1 and TRBJ2-7; 10 bases in between match TRBD1. The receptor was isolated from a man aged 25 to 45 with Graves' ophthalmopathy. The sample comprised blood. The nucleotides read TGTGCCAGCAGTGAAGTGGGACAGGGGCGCTACGAGCAGTACTTC. Translated, this is CASSEVGQGRYEQYF.